This T cell receptor (beta chain) originates from a study of control samples from healthy donors and cancer patients. Germline CDR1 is MNHEY and CDR2 is SMNVEV (reference sequence). The CDR3 has 17 residues. The V gene end was trimmed by 5 bases and the J gene end by 8 bases; junction bases not matched to a gene: 17. Method: immunoSEQ multiplex PCR; TCRdb's copy keeps in-frame clones and lacks some. The data hold 120,000 to 150,000 clones, with roughly 93% observed a single time. The receptor was isolated from a man between 18 and 35 years old in good health. The sample comprised blood. This rearrangement joins TRBV27 to TRBJ1-1; 10 bases line up with TRBD1. The CDR3 DNA follows: TGTGCCAGCAGTCCCTATTATAGGGGGATGGACAGGGGGGAAGCTTTCTTT. It codes for CASSPYYRGMDRGEAFF.